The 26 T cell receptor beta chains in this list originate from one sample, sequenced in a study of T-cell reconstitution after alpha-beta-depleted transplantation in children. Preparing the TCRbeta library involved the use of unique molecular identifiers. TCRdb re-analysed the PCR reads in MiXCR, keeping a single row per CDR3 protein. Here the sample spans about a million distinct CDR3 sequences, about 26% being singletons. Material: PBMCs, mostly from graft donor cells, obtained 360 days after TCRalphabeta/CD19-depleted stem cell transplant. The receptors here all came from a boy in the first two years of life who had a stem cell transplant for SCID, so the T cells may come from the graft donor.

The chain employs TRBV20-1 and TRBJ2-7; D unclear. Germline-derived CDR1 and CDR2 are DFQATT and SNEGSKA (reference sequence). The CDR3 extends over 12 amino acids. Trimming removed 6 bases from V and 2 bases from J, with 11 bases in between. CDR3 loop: CSAEGLTYEQYF. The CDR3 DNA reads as TGCAGTGCCGAAGGATTAACCTACGAGCAGTACTTC.

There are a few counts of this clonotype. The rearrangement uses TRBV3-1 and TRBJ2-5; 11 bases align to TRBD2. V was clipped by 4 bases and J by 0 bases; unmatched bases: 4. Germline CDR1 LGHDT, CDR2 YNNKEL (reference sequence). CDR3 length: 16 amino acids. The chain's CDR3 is CASSPPSGGYQETQYF. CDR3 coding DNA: TGTGCCAGCAGCCCCCCTAGCGGGGGGTACCAAGAGACCCAGTACTTC.

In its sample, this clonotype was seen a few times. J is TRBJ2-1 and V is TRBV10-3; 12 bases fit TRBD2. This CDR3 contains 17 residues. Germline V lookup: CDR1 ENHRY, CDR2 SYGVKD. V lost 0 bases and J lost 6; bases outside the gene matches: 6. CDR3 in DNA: TGTGCCATCAGTGAGTCGATTCGGACTAGCGGGGTCAATGAGCAGTTCTTC. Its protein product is CAISESIRTSGVNEQFF.

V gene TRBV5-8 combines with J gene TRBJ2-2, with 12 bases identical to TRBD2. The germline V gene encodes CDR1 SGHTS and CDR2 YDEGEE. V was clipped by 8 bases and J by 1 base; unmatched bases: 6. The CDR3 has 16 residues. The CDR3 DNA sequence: TGTGCCAGAGGACTAGCGGGGCATATGAACACCGGGGAGCTGTTTTTT. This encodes CARGLAGHMNTGELFF.

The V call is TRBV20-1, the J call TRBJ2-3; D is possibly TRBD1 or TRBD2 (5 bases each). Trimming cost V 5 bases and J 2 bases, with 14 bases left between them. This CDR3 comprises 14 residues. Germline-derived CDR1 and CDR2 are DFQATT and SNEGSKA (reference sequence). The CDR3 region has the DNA TGCAGTGCTCACGGGACGGCTCACACAGATACGCAGTATTTT. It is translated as CSAHGTAHTDTQYF.

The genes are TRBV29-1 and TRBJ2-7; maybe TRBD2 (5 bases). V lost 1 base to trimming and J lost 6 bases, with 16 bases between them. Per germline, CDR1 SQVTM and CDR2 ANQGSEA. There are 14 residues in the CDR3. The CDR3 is CSVEGVREGREQYF. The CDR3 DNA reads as TGCAGCGTTGAAGGAGTCAGAGAGGGCCGCGAGCAGTACTTC.

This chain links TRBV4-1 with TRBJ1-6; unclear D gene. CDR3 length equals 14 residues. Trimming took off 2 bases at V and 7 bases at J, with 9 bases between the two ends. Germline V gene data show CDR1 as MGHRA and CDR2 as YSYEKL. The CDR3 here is CASSQKGWNSPLHF. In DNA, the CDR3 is TGCGCCAGCAGCCAAAAGGGTTGGAATTCACCCCTCCACTTT.

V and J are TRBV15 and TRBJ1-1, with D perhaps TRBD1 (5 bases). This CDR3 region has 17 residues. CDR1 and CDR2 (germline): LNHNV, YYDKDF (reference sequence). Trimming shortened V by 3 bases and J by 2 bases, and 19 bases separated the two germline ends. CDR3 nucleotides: TGTGCCACCAGCAGCAGGGTCCCCCGGGACGTAAACACTGAAGCTTTCTTT. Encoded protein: CATSSRVPRDVNTEAFF.

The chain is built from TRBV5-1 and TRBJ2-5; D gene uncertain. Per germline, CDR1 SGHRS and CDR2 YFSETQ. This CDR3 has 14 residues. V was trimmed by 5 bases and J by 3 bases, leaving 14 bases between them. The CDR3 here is CASSLTFPKETQYF. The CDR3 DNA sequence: TGCGCCAGCAGTTTGACCTTTCCGAAAGAGACCCAGTACTTC.

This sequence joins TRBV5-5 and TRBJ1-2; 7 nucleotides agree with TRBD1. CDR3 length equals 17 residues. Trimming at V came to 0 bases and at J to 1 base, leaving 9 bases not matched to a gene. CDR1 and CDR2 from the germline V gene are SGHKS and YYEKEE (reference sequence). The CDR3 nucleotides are TGTGCCAGCAGCTTGGCTCCCGGGACAGCAAGTAACTATGGCTACACCTTC. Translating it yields CASSLAPGTASNYGYTF. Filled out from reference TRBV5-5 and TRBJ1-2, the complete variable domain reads DAGVTQSPTHLIKTRGQQVTLRCSPISGHKSVSWYQQVLGQGPQFIFQYYEKEERGRGNFPDRFSARQFPNYSSELNVNALLLGDSALYLCASSLAPGTASNYGYTFGSGTRLTVV.

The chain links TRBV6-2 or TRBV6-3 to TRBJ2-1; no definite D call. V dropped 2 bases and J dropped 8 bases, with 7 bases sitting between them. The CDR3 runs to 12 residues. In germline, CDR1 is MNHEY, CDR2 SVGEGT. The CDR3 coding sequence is TGTGCCAGCAGTTACGGTTGGTATGAGCAGTTCTTC. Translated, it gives CASSYGWYEQFF.

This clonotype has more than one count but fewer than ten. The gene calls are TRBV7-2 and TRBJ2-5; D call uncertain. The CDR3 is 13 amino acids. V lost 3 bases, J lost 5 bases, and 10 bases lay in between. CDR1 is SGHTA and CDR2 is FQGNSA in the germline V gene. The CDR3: CASSFLLMETQYF. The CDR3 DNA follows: TGTGCCAGCAGCTTTCTACTGATGGAGACCCAGTACTTC.

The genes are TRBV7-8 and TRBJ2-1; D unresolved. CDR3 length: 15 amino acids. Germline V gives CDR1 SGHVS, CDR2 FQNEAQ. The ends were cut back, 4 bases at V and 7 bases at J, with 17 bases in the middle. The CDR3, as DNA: TGTGCCAGCAGCTCACCGGCCCTGGGCCGTAATGAGCAGTTCTTC. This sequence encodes CASSSPALGRNEQFF.

The CDR3 here is CASSPLQGGITGELFF. The CDR3 DNA reads as TGCGCCAGCAGCCCACTCCAGGGAGGTATCACCGGGGAGCTGTTTTTT. This sequence joins TRBV5-1 and TRBJ2-2; maybe TRBD2 (6 bases). Trimming left V 4 bases short and J 4 bases short, with 17 bases between. The CDR3 length is 16 residues. The germline gives CDR1 SGHRS, CDR2 YFSETQ.

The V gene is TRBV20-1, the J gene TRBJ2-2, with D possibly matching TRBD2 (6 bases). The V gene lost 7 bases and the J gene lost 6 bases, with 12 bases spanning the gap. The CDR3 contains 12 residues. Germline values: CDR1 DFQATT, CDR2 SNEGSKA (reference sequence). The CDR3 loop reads CSVTRDSGELFF. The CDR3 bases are TGCAGTGTGACCCGGGACTCCGGGGAGCTGTTTTTT.

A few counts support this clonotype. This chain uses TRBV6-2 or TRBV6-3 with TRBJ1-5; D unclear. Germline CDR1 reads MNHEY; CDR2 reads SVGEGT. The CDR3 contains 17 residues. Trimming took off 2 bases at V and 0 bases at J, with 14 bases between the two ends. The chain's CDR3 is CASSYGKEKYSNQPQHF. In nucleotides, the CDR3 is TGTGCCAGCAGTTACGGAAAAGAAAAATATAGCAATCAGCCCCAGCATTTT.

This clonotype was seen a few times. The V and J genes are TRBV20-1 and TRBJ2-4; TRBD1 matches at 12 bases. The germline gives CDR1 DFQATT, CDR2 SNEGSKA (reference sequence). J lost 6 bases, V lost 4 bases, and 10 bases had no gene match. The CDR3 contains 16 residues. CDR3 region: CSATPYGTGGRNIQYF. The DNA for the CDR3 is TGCAGTGCTACACCCTATGGGACAGGGGGCAGAAACATTCAGTACTTC.

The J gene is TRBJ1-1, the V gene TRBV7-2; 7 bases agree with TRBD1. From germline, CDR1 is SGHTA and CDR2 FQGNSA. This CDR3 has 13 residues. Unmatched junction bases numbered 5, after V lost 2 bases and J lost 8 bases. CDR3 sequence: CASSLRMTGEAFF. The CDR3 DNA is TGTGCCAGCAGCTTACGAATGACAGGGGAAGCTTTCTTT. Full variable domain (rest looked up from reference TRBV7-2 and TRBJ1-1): GAGVSQSPSNKVTEKGKDVELRCDPISGHTALYWYRQSLGQGLEFLIYFQGNSAPDKSGLPSDRFSAERTGGSVSTLTIQRTQQEDSAVYLCASSLRMTGEAFFGQGTRLTVV.

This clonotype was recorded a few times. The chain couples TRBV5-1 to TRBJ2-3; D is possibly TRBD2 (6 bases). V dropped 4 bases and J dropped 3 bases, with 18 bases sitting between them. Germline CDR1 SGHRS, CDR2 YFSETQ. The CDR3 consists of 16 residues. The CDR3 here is CASSRSVGGATDTQYF. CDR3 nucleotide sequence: TGCGCCAGCAGCCGATCGGTGGGGGGAGCGACAGATACGCAGTATTTT.

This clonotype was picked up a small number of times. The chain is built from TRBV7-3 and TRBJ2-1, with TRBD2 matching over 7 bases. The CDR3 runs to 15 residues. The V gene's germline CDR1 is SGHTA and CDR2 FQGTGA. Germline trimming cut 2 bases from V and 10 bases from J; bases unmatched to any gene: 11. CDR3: CASSLFGGNKGEQFF. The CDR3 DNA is TGTGCCAGCAGCTTATTCGGGGGGAACAAGGGAGAGCAGTTCTTC.

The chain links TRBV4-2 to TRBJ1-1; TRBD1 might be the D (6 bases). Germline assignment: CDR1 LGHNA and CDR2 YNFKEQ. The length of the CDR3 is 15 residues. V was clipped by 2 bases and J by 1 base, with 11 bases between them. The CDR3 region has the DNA TGTGCCAGCAGCCAACGGGGGCACGGGAACACTGAAGCTTTCTTT. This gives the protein CASSQRGHGNTEAFF.

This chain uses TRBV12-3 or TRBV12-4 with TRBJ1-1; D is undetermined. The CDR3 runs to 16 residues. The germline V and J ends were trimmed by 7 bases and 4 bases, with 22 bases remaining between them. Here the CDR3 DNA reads TGTGCCAGCACCCTCCGTCGTCAAGGGTCGAGCACTGAAGCTTTCTTT. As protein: CASTLRRQGSSTEAFF.

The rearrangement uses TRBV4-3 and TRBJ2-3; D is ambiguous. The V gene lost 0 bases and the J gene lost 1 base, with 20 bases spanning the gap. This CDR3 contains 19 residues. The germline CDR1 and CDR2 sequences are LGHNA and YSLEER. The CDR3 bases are TGCGCCAGCAGCCAAGAGAGGCAAGGGTTCCGGTCGCGCACAGATACGCAGTATTTT. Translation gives CASSQERQGFRSRTDTQYF.

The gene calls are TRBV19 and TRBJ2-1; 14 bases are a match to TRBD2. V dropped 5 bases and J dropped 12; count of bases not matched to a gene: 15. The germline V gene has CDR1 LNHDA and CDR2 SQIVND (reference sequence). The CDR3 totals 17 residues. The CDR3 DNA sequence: TGTGCCAGTAGTTACCAAACCGGGACTAGCGGGAGTGGGGGGCAGTTCTTC. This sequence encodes CASSYQTGTSGSGGQFF.

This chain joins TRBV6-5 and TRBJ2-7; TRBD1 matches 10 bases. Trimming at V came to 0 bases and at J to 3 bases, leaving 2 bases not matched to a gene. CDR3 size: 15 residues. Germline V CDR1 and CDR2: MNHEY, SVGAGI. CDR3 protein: CASSYSGQGNYEQYF. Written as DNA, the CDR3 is TGTGCCAGCAGTTACTCGGGACAGGGGAACTACGAGCAGTACTTC.

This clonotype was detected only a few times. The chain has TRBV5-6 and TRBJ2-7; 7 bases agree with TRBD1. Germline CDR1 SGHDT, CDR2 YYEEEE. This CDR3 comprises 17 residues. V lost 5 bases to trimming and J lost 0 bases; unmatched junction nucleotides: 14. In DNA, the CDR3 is TGTGCCAGCAGTTATAGAGGACAGGCTGCTATCTCCTACGAGCAGTACTTC. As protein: CASSYRGQAAISYEQYF.